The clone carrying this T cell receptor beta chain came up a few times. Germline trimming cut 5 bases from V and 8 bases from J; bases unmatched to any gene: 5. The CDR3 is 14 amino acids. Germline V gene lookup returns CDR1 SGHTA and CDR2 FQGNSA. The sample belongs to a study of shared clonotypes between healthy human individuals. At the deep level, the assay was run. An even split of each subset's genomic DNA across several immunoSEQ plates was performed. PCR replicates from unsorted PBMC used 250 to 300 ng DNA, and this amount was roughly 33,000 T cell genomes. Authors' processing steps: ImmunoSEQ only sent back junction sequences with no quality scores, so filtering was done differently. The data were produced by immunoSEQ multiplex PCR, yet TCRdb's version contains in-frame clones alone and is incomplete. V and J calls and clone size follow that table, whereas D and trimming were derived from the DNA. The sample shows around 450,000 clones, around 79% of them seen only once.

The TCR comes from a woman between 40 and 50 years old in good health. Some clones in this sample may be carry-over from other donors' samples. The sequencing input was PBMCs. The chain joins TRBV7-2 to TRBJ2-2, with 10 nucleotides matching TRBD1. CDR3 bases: TGTGCCAGCAGCGGGGGACAGGGGTTAGGGGAGCTGTTTTTT. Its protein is CASSGGQGLGELFF. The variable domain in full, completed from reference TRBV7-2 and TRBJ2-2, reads GAGVSQSPSNKVTEKGKDVELRCDPISGHTALYWYRQSLGQGLEFLIYFQGNSAPDKSGLPSDRFSAERTGGSVSTLTIQRTQQEDSAVYLCASSGGQGLGELFFGEGSRLTVL.